There are many counts of the clone carrying this TCR beta chain. The sample is drawn from a study of human T cells and chemical hapten exposure. Study as a whole: Small differences in pooled library volume mainly drove the variation in TCR yields per sample.

Attachment of unique molecular identifiers to individual cDNA molecules was performed in the library. Per the original data handling: Samples contained a median of 95,638 TCRs, with a range of about 23,224 to 700,000. TCRdb fed the 5' RACE reads into MiXCR, producing one record per CDR3 protein. TCRdb, rather than the study authors, made the V and J calls. Here the sample spans some 78,000 distinct CDR3 sequences, about 8.4% being singletons. Trimming removed 1 base at V and 0 bases at J, with 4 bases between. CDR3 length: 14 amino acids. Total RNA came from unfractionated whole blood. The V gene is TRBV12-3 or TRBV12-4, the J gene TRBJ1-5, with no clear D. The origin of this receptor is a male donor in good health. CDR3 loop: CASSLGPSNQPQHF. The CDR3 DNA is TGTGCCAGCAGTTTAGGGCCTAGCAATCAGCCCCAGCATTTT.